This T cell receptor (beta chain) was sequenced for a study of type 1 and type 2 diabetes patients. Study in general: CD4+ or CD8+ T cells were positively selected from PBMCs with microbeads. Points from the study as a whole: Both CD4+ and CD8+ type 2 diabetes repertoires showed significantly higher diversity than type 1.

Per germline, CDR1 SNHLY and CDR2 FYNNEI. The CDR3 spans 14 residues. The V segment lost 8 bases and the J segment 7 bases; nucleotides outside the gene matches: 8. This clonotype was detected ten times or more. Its target is unknown. Amplification started from genomic DNA. Multiplex PCR with 30 forward and 13 reverse primers amplified the TCR beta CDR3. TCRdb analysed the multiplex PCR reads with MiXCR anew, one entry per CDR3 protein. This table holds about 290,000 distinct CDR3 sequences, approximately 45% found once. The chain is built from TRBV2 and TRBJ1-6, with 7 bases aligning to TRBD1. The clonotype was recovered from a man younger than 35 with type 2 diabetes. The source material was peripheral blood mononuclear cells (PBMCs). The CDR3 reads CASAAGTANSPLHF. The CDR3 DNA follows: TGTGCCAGCGCTGCCGGGACAGCCAATTCACCCCTCCACTTT.